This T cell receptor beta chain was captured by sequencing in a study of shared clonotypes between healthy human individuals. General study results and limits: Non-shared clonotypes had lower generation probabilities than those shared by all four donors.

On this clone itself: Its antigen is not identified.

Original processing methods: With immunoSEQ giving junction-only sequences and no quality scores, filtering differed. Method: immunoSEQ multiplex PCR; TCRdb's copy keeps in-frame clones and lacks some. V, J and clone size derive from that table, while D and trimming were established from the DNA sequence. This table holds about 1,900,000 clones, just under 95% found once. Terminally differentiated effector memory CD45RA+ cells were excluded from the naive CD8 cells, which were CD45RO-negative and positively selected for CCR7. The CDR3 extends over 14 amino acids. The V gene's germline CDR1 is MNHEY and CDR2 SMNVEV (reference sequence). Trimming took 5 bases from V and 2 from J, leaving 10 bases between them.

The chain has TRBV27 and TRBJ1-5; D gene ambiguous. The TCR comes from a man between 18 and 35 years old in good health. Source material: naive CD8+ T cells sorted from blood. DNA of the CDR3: TGTGCCAGCAGTGATCACTGGGGCAATCAGCCCCAGCATTTT. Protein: CASSDHWGNQPQHF.